This is a list of T cell receptor beta chains from one sample in a study of T-cell reconstitution after alpha-beta-depleted transplantation in children. TCRdb passed the PCR reads through MiXCR, listing each CDR3 protein once. This table has 260,000 or so distinct CDR3 sequences, 12% appearing once. This specimen was PBMCs from the stem cell graft donor, taken from the stem cell graft. These receptors were obtained from a human donor who donated a stem cell graft to a child with acute lymphoblastic leukemia. CDR3s include the opening cysteine and the closing phenylalanine or tryptophan. The D gene is left open where the match is weak. Clone size appears in some rows only: once, few, many, or a class for an expanded clone.

TRBV5-1	TRBD2	TRBJ2-1	many	CASSPGTSGMTGNEQFF	TGCGCCAGCAGCCCCGGGACTAGCGGGATGACTGGCAATGAGCAGTTCTTC
TRBV5-6	.	TRBJ2-7	few	CASSYWTLNSYEQYF	TGTGCCAGCAGCTACTGGACCCTTAACTCCTACGAGCAGTACTTC
TRBV12-3/TRBV12-4	.	TRBJ2-7	many	CASGYSPPEQYF	TGTGCCAGCGGCTACTCTCCACCCGAGCAGTACTTC
TRBV3-1	TRBD2	TRBJ2-7	.	CASTPGTSGIYEQYF	TGTGCCAGCACCCCCGGGACTAGCGGGATATACGAGCAGTACTTC
TRBV5-1	.	TRBJ2-3	many	CASSLAQGNTDTQYF	TGCGCCAGCAGCTTGGCACAGGGAAACACAGATACGCAGTATTTT
TRBV5-4	.	TRBJ2-1	many	CASSLGGGGSSYNEQFF	TGTGCCAGCAGCTTGGGGGGGGGCGGGAGCTCCTACAATGAGCAGTTCTTC
TRBV7-9	TRBD1	TRBJ2-2	many	CASSPGQGNTGELFF	TGTGCCAGCAGCCCCGGACAGGGGAACACCGGGGAGCTGTTTTTT
TRBV18	.	TRBJ1-1	many	CASSPGRFGKEAFF	TGTGCCAGCTCACCAGGCAGGTTTGGAAAGGAAGCTTTCTTT
TRBV5-1	TRBD1	TRBJ2-1	many	CASSSTGGKLLRGHEQFF	TGCGCCAGCAGCTCGACAGGGGGCAAGCTACTGCGAGGACATGAGCAGTTCTTC
TRBV24-1	TRBD2	TRBJ2-1	.	CATSDSYGRAGVYNEQFF	TGTGCCACCAGCGACTCATACGGGAGGGCCGGGGTATACAATGAGCAGTTCTTC
TRBV24-1	TRBD1	TRBJ1-4	many	CATSDRTGFNEKLFF	TGTGCCACCAGTGATCGGACAGGCTTTAATGAAAAACTGTTTTTT
TRBV6-1	TRBD1	TRBJ1-2	.	CASRQGRSPNYGYTF	TGTGCCAGCAGACAGGGGCGAAGCCCTAACTATGGCTACACCTTC
TRBV5-6	.	TRBJ2-3	many	CASSFVTGPADTQYF	TGTGCCAGCAGCTTTGTTACAGGGCCGGCGGATACGCAGTATTTT
TRBV12-3/TRBV12-4	.	TRBJ2-2	few	CASSFTMGPMNTGELFF	TGTGCCAGCTCGTTTACCATGGGTCCTATGAACACCGGGGAGCTGTTTTTT
TRBV20-1	.	TRBJ2-1	many	CSAREDGEQFF	TGCAGTGCTAGAGAGGATGGGGAGCAGTTCTTC
TRBV5-1	.	TRBJ2-2	many	CASSHGQTNTGELFF	TGCGCCAGCAGCCATGGACAGACGAACACCGGGGAGCTGTTTTTT
TRBV29-1	.	TRBJ2-5	many	CSVAQGTNQETQYF	TGCAGCGTTGCCCAGGGGACAAACCAAGAGACCCAGTACTTC
TRBV5-1	.	TRBJ2-7	many	CASSAEHGNYEQYF	TGCGCCAGCAGCGCCGAGCACGGGAACTACGAGCAGTACTTC
TRBV7-2	TRBD1	TRBJ1-2	few	CASSLGTGDNGYTF	TGTGCCAGCAGCTTAGGGACAGGGGATAACGGCTACACCTTC
TRBV19	.	TRBJ1-6	few	CASSLTGPENSPLHF	TGTGCCAGTAGTCTAACAGGGCCGGAAAATTCACCCCTCCACTTT
TRBV27	TRBD2	TRBJ2-7	many	CASSIPGLALYEQYF	TGTGCCAGCAGTATACCGGGACTAGCTCTCTACGAGCAGTACTTC
TRBV6-5	.	TRBJ1-3	many	CASSYGESGNTIYF	TGTGCCAGCAGTTACGGGGAATCTGGAAACACCATATATTTT
TRBV9	TRBD2	TRBJ2-2	many	CASSNRLAGGRSTGELFF	TGTGCCAGCAGCAACCGACTAGCGGGAGGCCGTAGCACCGGGGAGCTGTTTTTT
TRBV18	.	TRBJ2-6	few	CASSPTSLSGANVLTF	TGTGCCAGCTCACCCACAAGCCTCTCTGGGGCCAACGTCCTGACTTTC
TRBV29-1	TRBD1	TRBJ2-5	many	CSSGQGMETQYF	TGCAGCTCGGGACAGGGGATGGAGACCCAGTACTTC
TRBV24-1	TRBD2	TRBJ2-5	many	CATSPGGGVGETQYF	TGTGCCACCAGCCCCGGGGGGGGAGTTGGAGAGACCCAGTACTTC
TRBV28	TRBD1	TRBJ2-7	few	CASSLSPGAGGIPHEQYF	TGTGCCAGCAGTTTATCCCCCGGTGCAGGGGGAATCCCCCACGAGCAGTACTTC
TRBV6-1	.	TRBJ2-7	many	CASSGVSPHEQYF	TGTGCCAGCAGTGGTGTTTCCCCCCACGAGCAGTACTTC
TRBV28	.	TRBJ1-1	many	CASSPRGSLGNTEAFF	TGTGCCAGCAGTCCCCGTGGCTCTCTTGGGAACACTGAAGCTTTCTTT
TRBV19	.	TRBJ2-1	.	CASSILSNNEQFF	TGTGCCAGTAGTATTCTGAGCAACAATGAGCAGTTCTTC
TRBV3-1	.	TRBJ2-7	few	CASSQVTGRSSYEQYF	TGTGCCAGCAGCCAAGTAACAGGAAGGAGCTCCTACGAGCAGTACTTC
TRBV6-5	.	TRBJ1-1	many	CASSYSSGVGTEAFF	TGTGCCAGCAGTTACTCGAGTGGGGTGGGCACTGAAGCTTTCTTT
TRBV11-2	.	TRBJ2-7	many	CASSLEMWQGMSYEQYF	TGTGCCAGCAGCTTAGAGATGTGGCAGGGTATGTCCTACGAGCAGTACTTC
TRBV3-1	.	TRBJ2-6	.	CASSQEQGISSGANVLTF	TGTGCCTCCAGCCAGGAGCAGGGGATAAGCTCTGGGGCCAACGTCCTGACTTTC
TRBV12-3/TRBV12-4	.	TRBJ2-5	many	CASSLGAAQYF	TGTGCCAGCAGTTTAGGAGCGGCCCAGTACTTC
TRBV7-2	TRBD1	TRBJ1-2	.	CASSLEGTGGVGYTF	TGTGCCAGCAGCTTAGAAGGGACAGGGGGCGTTGGCTACACCTTC
TRBV18	TRBD1	TRBJ1-5	.	CASSPGQTSNQPQHF	TGTGCCAGCTCACCGGGACAGACTAGCAATCAGCCCCAGCATTTT
TRBV20-1	.	TRBJ1-5	many	CSAGQLGRLSNQPQHF	TGCAGTGCTGGACAGCTGGGACGCCTCAGCAATCAGCCCCAGCATTTT
TRBV7-2	TRBD2	TRBJ2-5	many	CASSRTSGIETQYF	TGTGCCAGCAGTCGGACTAGCGGGATTGAGACCCAGTACTTC
TRBV6-5	TRBD1	TRBJ2-1	many	CASRVQGYNEQFF	TGTGCCAGCAGGGTACAGGGGTACAATGAGCAGTTCTTC
TRBV11-2	TRBD2	TRBJ2-2	few	CASSRPPRGEGITGELFF	TGTGCCAGCAGCCGTCCCCCTCGGGGGGAGGGTATCACCGGGGAGCTGTTTTTT
TRBV5-1	TRBD1	TRBJ1-1	many	CASSLPRDSLMGTEAFF	TGCGCCAGCAGCTTGCCCCGGGACAGTTTAATGGGTACTGAAGCTTTCTTT
TRBV5-1	TRBD1	TRBJ1-1	many	CASSLAGTGGNTEAFF	TGCGCCAGCAGCTTGGCCGGAACAGGGGGGAACACTGAAGCTTTCTTT